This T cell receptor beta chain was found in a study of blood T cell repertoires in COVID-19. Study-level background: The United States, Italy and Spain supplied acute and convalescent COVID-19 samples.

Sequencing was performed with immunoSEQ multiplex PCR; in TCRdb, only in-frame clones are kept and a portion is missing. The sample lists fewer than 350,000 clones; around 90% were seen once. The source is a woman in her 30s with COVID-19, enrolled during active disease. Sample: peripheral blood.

CDR3 coding DNA: TGCAGCGCCCGAACCAGGAACACTGAAGCTTTCTTT. Protein product: CSARTRNTEAFF. The gene calls are TRBV29-1 and TRBJ1-1; D is ambiguous. CDR3 length equals 12 residues. Between the trimmed V and J ends, which lost 7 bases and 1 base, there was a span of 10 bases. CDR1 and CDR2 from the germline V gene are SQVTM and ANQGSEA.